This TCR beta chain is drawn from a study of cytomegalovirus exposure and HLA in healthy donors. Study-wide context: Out of around 360 genotyped donors, around 80% belonged to the Caucasian-associated ancestry cluster.

At sampling all donors were nominally healthy, likely with unrecorded immune exposures. Primers: 60 Vbeta forward and 13 Jbeta reverse. Sequencing used immunoSEQ multiplex PCR; TCRdb keeps in-frame clones, though not all of them. This table holds about 82,000 clones, roughly four fifths found once. This clone was found once. The germline gives CDR1 MNHEY, CDR2 SVGAGI. Trimming at V came to 2 bases and at J to 3 bases, leaving 9 bases not matched to a gene. This CDR3 is built from 16 residues. What was sequenced was PBMCs. The V gene is TRBV6-5, the J gene TRBJ1-1, with 7 bases identical to TRBD1. The sequence came from a human donor in good health. The chain's CDR3 is CASSYQSRGRYTEAFF. Written as DNA, the CDR3 is TGTGCCAGCAGTTACCAAAGCAGGGGGAGGTACACTGAAGCTTTCTTT.